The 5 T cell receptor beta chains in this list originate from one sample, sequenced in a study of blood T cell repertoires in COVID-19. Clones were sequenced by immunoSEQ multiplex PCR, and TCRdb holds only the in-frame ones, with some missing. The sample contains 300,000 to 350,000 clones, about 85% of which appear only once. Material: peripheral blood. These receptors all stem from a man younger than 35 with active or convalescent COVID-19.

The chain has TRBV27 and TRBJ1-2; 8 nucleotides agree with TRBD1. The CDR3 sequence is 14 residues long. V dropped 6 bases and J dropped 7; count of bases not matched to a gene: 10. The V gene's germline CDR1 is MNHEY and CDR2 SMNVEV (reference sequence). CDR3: CASRRRQGQGGYTF. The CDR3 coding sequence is TGTGCCAGCAGGAGAAGACAGGGGCAAGGTGGCTACACCTTC.

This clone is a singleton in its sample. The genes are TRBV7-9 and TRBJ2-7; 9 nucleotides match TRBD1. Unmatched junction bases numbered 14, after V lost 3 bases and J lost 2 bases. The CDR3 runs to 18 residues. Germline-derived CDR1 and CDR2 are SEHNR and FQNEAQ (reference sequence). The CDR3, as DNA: TGTGCCAGCAGCTTGTTTGACAGGGGGACTAATTCGCCCTACGAGCAGTACTTC. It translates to CASSLFDRGTNSPYEQYF.

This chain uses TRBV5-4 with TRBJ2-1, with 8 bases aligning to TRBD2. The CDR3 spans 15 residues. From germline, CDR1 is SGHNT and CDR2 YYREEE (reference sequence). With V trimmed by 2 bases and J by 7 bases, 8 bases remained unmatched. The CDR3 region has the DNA TGTGCCAGCAGCTTACCCGGGAGGGCCGGGAATGAGCAGTTCTTC. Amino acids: CASSLPGRAGNEQFF.

The CDR3 reads CASSPGRDNNQPQHF. DNA for the CDR3: TGCGCCAGCAGCCCCGGCCGGGACAACAATCAGCCCCAGCATTTT. J is TRBJ1-5 and V is TRBV4-1; D perhaps matches TRBD1 (6 bases). The CDR3 runs to 15 residues. Germline CDR1 and CDR2: MGHRA and YSYEKL. V lost 4 bases and J 3 bases, leaving 13 bases between the germline ends.

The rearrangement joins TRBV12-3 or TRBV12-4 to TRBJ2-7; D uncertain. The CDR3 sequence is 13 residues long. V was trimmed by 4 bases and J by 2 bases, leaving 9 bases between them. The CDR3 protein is CASSSGLTYEQYF. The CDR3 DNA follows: TGTGCCAGCAGTTCAGGCCTTACCTACGAGCAGTACTTC.